The rows below give T cell receptor beta chains drawn from one sample of a study of blood T cell repertoires in COVID-19. Sequencing used immunoSEQ multiplex PCR; TCRdb keeps in-frame clones, though not all of them. The sample includes more than 150,000 clones, under 85% of them seen just once. The specimen sequenced was peripheral blood. All receptors come from a woman aged 40 to 49 with acute or convalescent COVID-19. Both conserved end residues are part of each CDR3. Each record gives: V gene, J gene, D gene, clone size, CDR3 protein, CDR3 DNA. The D gene is left open where the match is weak. Clone size is not always given. Where it is, it says once, few, many or a class for expanded clones.

TRBV5-6	TRBJ2-7	-	-	CASSATETSYEQYF	TGTGCCAGCAGCGCGACTGAGACCTCCTACGAGCAGTACTTC
TRBV5-4	TRBJ2-1	TRBD1	-	CASSPTGDLYNEQFF	TGTGCCAGCAGCCCGACAGGGGATCTGTACAATGAGCAGTTCTTC
TRBV7-9	TRBJ1-1	-	-	CASSIQALNTEAFF	TGTGCCAGCAGCATACAGGCTTTGAACACTGAAGCTTTCTTT
TRBV10-2	TRBJ1-5	TRBD1	-	CASSDPRTGDSNQPQHF	TGCGCCAGCAGTGACCCAAGGACAGGAGATAGCAATCAGCCCCAGCATTTT
TRBV19	TRBJ2-1	-	few	CASRVGLNSYNEQFF	TGTGCCAGTAGAGTTGGGCTAAACTCCTACAATGAGCAGTTCTTC
TRBV5-6	TRBJ1-1	-	-	CASSLPRGGLDTEAFF	TGTGCCAGCAGCTTGCCTAGGGGGGGCCTGGACACTGAAGCTTTCTTT
TRBV5-4	TRBJ2-1	-	-	CASSLGAEQFF	TGTGCCAGCAGCTTGGGGGCTGAGCAGTTCTTC
TRBV7-8	TRBJ2-3	TRBD2	-	CASSSGLAGALPGTQYF	TGTGCCAGCAGCTCTGGACTAGCGGGGGCCTTGCCGGGTACGCAGTATTTT
TRBV7-8	TRBJ1-1	-	-	CASSPRSLNTEAFF	TGTGCCAGCAGCCCCAGGTCCCTGAACACTGAAGCTTTCTTT
TRBV28	TRBJ2-1	TRBD1	-	CASSPGTGGKYNEQFF	TGTGCCAGCAGTCCCGGGACAGGGGGCAAATACAATGAGCAGTTCTTC
TRBV5-1	TRBJ2-3	-	few	CASSWADTQYF	TGCGCCAGCAGCTGGGCGGATACGCAGTATTTT
TRBV7-3	TRBJ1-2	-	-	CASSLSPDRGYTF	TGTGCCAGCAGCTTATCCCCCGACAGGGGCTACACCTTC
TRBV11-2	TRBJ2-1	TRBD2	-	CASVLAGANEQFF	TGTGCCAGCGTTCTAGCGGGAGCCAATGAGCAGTTCTTC
TRBV2	TRBJ2-1	TRBD2	-	CASRGGINEQFF	TGTGCCAGCAGGGGGGGGATCAATGAGCAGTTCTTC
TRBV12-3/TRBV12-4	TRBJ2-7	-	-	CASRTAWRGEQYF	TGTGCCAGCAGGACTGCCTGGAGGGGCGAGCAGTACTTC
TRBV5-1	TRBJ2-3	TRBD2	once	CASSTSGRDTQYF	TGCGCCAGCTCGACTAGCGGGAGAGATACGCAGTATTTT
TRBV7-2	TRBJ2-7	-	-	CASSLTRGPYEQYF	TGTGCCAGCAGTCTCACGCGGGGACCCTACGAGCAGTACTTC
TRBV24-1	TRBJ2-2	-	-	CATSDQGALAGELFF	TGTGCCACCAGTGATCAAGGGGCCCTAGCCGGGGAGCTGTTTTTT
TRBV4-1	TRBJ1-2	TRBD1	-	CASSQGGTGVNSNYGYTF	TGCGCCAGCAGCCAAGGAGGGACAGGGGTCAATTCTAACTATGGCTACACCTTC
TRBV19	TRBJ1-5	-	-	CASSIPGSWGNQPQHF	TGTGCCAGTAGTATTCCGGGGAGTTGGGGCAATCAGCCCCAGCATTTT
TRBV11-2	TRBJ2-7	-	-	CASSLVTYEQYF	TGTGCCAGCAGCTTAGTTACCTACGAGCAGTACTTC
TRBV7-3	TRBJ2-3	-	-	CASSFTAAGDDTQYF	TGTGCCAGCAGCTTTACGGCAGCCGGGGATGATACGCAGTATTTT
TRBV27	TRBJ2-1	TRBD2	-	CASRPGTSLVEQFF	TGTGCCAGCAGACCCGGGACTAGCTTAGTTGAGCAGTTCTTC
TRBV6-1	TRBJ2-2	-	once	CASSEARGGRELFF	TGTGCCAGCAGTGAAGCTAGGGGCGGCCGGGAGCTGTTTTTT
TRBV5-1	TRBJ2-7	TRBD2	once	CASSLGGRLAEGYEQYF	TGCGCCAGCAGCTTGGGGGGAAGACTAGCGGAGGGCTACGAGCAGTACTTC
TRBV30	TRBJ2-1	TRBD2	-	CAWGTSVSSYNEQFF	TGTGCCTGGGGGACTAGCGTGAGCTCCTACAATGAGCAGTTCTTC
TRBV28	TRBJ2-7	TRBD2	-	CASSLGLAGGSYEQYF	TGTGCCAGCAGTCTCGGCCTAGCGGGAGGCTCCTACGAGCAGTACTTC
TRBV7-9	TRBJ2-3	-	-	CASSLLGAGEQYF	TGTGCCAGCAGCTTACTGGGGGCCGGGGAGCAGTATTTT
TRBV24-1	TRBJ2-2	TRBD1	-	CATSDSQGAGELFF	TGTGCCACCAGTGATTCACAGGGGGCCGGGGAGCTGTTTTTT
TRBV24-1	TRBJ2-7	TRBD1	-	CATSDPRTGAYEQYF	TGTGCCACCAGTGACCCCCGGACAGGGGCCTACGAGCAGTACTTC
TRBV7-6	TRBJ1-6	-	-	CASSLVDRNNSPLHF	TGTGCCAGCAGCTTAGTCGACAGAAATAATTCACCCCTCCACTTT
TRBV15	TRBJ2-5	TRBD2	-	CATSYLGGYQETQYF	TGTGCCACCAGCTACCTGGGAGGGTACCAAGAGACCCAGTACTTC
TRBV19	TRBJ1-1	-	-	CASTLNRKGNTEAFF	TGTGCCAGTACCCTGAACAGGAAAGGAAACACTGAAGCTTTCTTT
TRBV27	TRBJ1-2	-	once	CASRYARGGYTF	TGTGCCAGCAGATACGCCAGGGGCGGCTACACCTTC
TRBV6-1	TRBJ1-2	-	-	CASSSPPAGNYGYTF	TGTGCCAGCAGTTCCCCCCCCGCCGGTAACTATGGCTACACCTTC
TRBV2	TRBJ1-2	-	-	CATIGQPNYGYTF	TGTGCCACAATTGGACAGCCTAACTATGGCTACACCTTC
TRBV27	TRBJ1-2	TRBD1	-	CASSPRQGGSGGYTF	TGTGCCAGCAGTCCCAGACAGGGGGGATCCGGGGGCTACACCTTC
TRBV4-2	TRBJ1-1	-	-	CASSQRPADTEAFF	TGTGCCAGCAGCCAAAGACCGGCGGACACTGAAGCTTTCTTT
TRBV24-1	TRBJ2-7	-	-	CARNGEQYF	TGTGCCAGAAACGGGGAGCAGTACTTC
TRBV30	TRBJ1-5	-	-	CAWSRGEGQPQHF	TGTGCCTGGAGTCGGGGAGAGGGTCAGCCCCAGCATTTT
TRBV29-1	TRBJ1-6	-	few	CSVQGDYNSPLHF	TGCAGCGTACAGGGCGACTATAATTCACCCCTCCACTTT
TRBV4-1	TRBJ2-7	TRBD1	-	CASSPEIVGQGVKSYEQYF	TGCGCCAGCAGCCCAGAAATAGTAGGACAGGGAGTAAAGTCCTACGAGCAGTACTTC
TRBV27	TRBJ2-3	TRBD2	once	CASSLVLAGGSDTQYF	TGTGCCAGCAGTTTGGTCCTAGCGGGGGGGTCGGATACGCAGTATTTT
TRBV28	TRBJ1-2	TRBD1	-	CASSSGQGANYGYTF	TGTGCCAGCAGTTCGGGACAGGGGGCGAACTATGGCTACACCTTC
TRBV6-6	TRBJ1-1	-	-	CASSYQTQGRPEAFF	TGTGCCAGCAGTTATCAGACCCAAGGGAGGCCTGAAGCTTTCTTT
TRBV19	TRBJ1-2	-	-	CASSTGTGSGGYGYTF	TGTGCCAGTAGCACAGGCACAGGGTCCGGCGGCTATGGCTACACCTTC
TRBV11-2	TRBJ2-1	-	-	CASSLAGNEQFF	TGTGCCAGCAGCTTAGCCGGGAATGAGCAGTTCTTC